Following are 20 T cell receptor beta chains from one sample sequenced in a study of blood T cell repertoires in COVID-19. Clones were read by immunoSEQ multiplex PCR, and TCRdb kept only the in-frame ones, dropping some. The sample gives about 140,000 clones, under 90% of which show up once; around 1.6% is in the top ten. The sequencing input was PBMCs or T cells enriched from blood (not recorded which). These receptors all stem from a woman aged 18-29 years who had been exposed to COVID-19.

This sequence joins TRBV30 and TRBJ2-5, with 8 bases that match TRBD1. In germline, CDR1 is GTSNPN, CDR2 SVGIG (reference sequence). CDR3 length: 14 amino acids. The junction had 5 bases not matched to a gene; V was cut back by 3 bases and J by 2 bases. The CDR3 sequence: CAWRATGVQETQYF. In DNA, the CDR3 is TGTGCCTGGAGGGCGACAGGGGTTCAAGAGACCCAGTACTTC.

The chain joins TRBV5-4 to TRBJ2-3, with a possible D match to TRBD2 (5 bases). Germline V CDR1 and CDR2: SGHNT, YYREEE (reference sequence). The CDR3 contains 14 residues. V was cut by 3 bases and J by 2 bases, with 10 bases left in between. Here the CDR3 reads CASSSRTVTDTQYF. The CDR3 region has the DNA TGTGCCAGCAGCTCCCGGACTGTCACAGATACGCAGTATTTT.

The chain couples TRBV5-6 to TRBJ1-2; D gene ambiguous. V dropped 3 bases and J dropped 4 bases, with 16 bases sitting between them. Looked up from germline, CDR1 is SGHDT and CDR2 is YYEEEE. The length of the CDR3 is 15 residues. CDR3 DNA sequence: TGTGCCAGCAGCTACGGACTCAGTGAGGGCTATGGCTACACCTTC. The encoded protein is CASSYGLSEGYGYTF.

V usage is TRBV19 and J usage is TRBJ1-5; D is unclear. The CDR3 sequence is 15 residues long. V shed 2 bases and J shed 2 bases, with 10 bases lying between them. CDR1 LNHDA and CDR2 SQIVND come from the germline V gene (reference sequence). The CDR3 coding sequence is TGTGCCAGTAGTATAAGGAGTCGGGGCAATCAGCCCCAGCATTTT. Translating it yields CASSIRSRGNQPQHF.

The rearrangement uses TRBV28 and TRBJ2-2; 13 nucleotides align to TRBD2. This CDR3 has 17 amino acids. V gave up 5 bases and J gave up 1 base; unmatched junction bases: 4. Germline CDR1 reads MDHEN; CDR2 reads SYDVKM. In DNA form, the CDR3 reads TGTGCCAGCAGTCCACTAGCGGGAGGGAAGAACACCGGGGAGCTGTTTTTT. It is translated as CASSPLAGGKNTGELFF.

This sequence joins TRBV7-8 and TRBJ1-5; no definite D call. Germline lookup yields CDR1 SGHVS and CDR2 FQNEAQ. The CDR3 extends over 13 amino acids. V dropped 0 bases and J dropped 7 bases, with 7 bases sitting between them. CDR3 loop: CASSLALNQPQHF. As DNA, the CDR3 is TGTGCCAGCAGCTTAGCGCTAAACCAGCCCCAGCATTTT.

The CDR3 region has the DNA TGTGCCAGCAGCTCCAGACTAGCGGGAGGGCCGTTAGATACGCAGTATTTT. It is translated as CASSSRLAGGPLDTQYF. This sequence joins TRBV7-9 and TRBJ2-3; 14 bases are shared with TRBD2. Germline CDR1 and CDR2: SEHNR and FQNEAQ (reference sequence). The CDR3 length is 17 residues. The junction had 8 bases not matched to a gene; V was cut back by 4 bases and J by 5 bases. Drawing the rest from reference TRBV7-9 and TRBJ2-3, the complete variable domain is DTGVSQNPRHKITKRGQNVTFRCDPISEHNRLYWYRQTLGQGPEFLTYFQNEAQLEKSRLLSDRFSAERPKGSFSTLEIQRTEQGDSAMYLCASSSRLAGGPLDTQYFGPGTRLTVL.

The CDR3 coding sequence is TGTGCCAGCAGCGTAGAAGGGACTAGTATCTATGAGCAGTTCTTC. Protein product: CASSVEGTSIYEQFF. The chain employs TRBV9 and TRBJ2-1; 8 bases are shared with TRBD2. CDR3 length equals 15 residues. The J segment lost 8 bases and the V segment lost 0 bases, leaving 7 bases of the junction unmatched. CDR1 is SGDLS, CDR2 YYNGEE, per germline.

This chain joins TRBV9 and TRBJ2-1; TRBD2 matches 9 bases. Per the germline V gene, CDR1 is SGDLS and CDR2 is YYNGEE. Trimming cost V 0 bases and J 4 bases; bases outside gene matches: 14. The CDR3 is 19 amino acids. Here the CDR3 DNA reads TGTGCCAGCAGCGTAGGGGCTAGCGGGACGCTAATATCTTACAATGAGCAGTTCTTC. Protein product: CASSVGASGTLISYNEQFF.

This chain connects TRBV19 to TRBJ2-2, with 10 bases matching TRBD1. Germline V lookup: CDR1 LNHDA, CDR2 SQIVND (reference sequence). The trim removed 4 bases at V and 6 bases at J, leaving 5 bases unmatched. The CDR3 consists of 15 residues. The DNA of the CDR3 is TGTGCCAGTAGTACCCAAGGACAGGGGGCCGGGGAGCTGTTTTTT. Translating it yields CASSTQGQGAGELFF. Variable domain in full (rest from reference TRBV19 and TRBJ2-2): DGGITQSPKYLFRKEGQNVTLSCEQNLNHDAMYWYRQDPGQGLRLIYYSQIVNDFQKGDIAEGYSVSREKKESFPLTVTSAQKNPTAFYLCASSTQGQGAGELFFGEGSRLTVL.

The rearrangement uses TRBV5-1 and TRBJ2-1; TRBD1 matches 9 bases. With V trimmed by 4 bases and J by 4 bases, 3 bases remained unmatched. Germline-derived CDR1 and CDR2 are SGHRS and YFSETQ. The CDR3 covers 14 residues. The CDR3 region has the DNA TGCGCCAGCAGCCCTGGACAGGGGTACAATGAGCAGTTCTTC. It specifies CASSPGQGYNEQFF.

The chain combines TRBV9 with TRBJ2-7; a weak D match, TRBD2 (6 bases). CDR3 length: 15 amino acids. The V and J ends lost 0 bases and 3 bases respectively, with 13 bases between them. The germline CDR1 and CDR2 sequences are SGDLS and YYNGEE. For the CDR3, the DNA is TGTGCCAGCAGCGTAGCGGGCGGGGCCGACTACGAGCAGTACTTC. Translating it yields CASSVAGGADYEQYF. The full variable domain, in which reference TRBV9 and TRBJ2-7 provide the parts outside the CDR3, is DSGVTQTPKHLITATGQRVTLRCSPRSGDLSVYWYQQSLDQGLQFLIQYYNGEERAKGNILERFSAQQFPDLHSELNLSSLELGDSALYFCASSVAGGADYEQYFGPGTRLTVT.

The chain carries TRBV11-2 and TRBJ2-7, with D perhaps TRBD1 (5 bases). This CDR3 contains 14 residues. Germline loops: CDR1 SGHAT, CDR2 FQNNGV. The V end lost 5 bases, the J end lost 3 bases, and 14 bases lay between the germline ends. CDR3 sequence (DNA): TGTGCCAGCAGCCCCCAGGGTATGGGCTACGAGCAGTACTTC. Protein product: CASSPQGMGYEQYF.

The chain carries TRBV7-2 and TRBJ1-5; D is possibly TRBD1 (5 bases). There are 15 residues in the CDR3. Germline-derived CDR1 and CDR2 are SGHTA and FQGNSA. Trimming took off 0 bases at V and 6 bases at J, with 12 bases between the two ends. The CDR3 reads CASSLAQAMGQPQHF. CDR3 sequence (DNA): TGTGCCAGCAGCTTAGCACAGGCGATGGGTCAGCCCCAGCATTTT.

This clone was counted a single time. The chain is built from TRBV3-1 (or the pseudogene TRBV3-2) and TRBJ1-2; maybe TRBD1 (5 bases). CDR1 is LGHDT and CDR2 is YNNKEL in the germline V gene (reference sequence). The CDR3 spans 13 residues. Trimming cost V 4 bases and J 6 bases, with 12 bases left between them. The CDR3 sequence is CASSRGVENGYTF. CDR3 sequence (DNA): TGTGCCAGCAGCCGGGGGGTAGAGAATGGCTACACCTTC.

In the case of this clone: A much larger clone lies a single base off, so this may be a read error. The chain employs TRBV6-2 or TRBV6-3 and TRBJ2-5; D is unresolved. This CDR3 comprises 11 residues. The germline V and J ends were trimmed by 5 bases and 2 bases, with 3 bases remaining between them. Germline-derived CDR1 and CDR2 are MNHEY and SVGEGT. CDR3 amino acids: CASSQQETQYF. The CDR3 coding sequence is TGTGCCAGCAGTCAACAAGAGACCCAGTACTTC.

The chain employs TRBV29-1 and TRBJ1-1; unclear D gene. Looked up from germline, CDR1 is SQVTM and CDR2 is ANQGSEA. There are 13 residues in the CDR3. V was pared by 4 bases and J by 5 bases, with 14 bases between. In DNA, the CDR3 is TGCAGCGTTGCCTTAGCATCTGATACTGAAGCTTTCTTT. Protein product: CSVALASDTEAFF. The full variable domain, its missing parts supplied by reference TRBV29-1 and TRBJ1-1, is SAVISQKPSRDICQRGTSLTIQCQVDSQVTMMFWYRQQPGQSLTLIATANQGSEATYESGFVIDKFPISRPNLTFSTLTVSNMSPEDSSIYLCSVALASDTEAFFGQGTRLTVV.

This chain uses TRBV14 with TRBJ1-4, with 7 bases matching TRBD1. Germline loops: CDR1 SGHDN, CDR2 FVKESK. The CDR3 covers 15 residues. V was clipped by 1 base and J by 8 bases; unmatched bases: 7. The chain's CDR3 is CASSQGDRDLEKLFF. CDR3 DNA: TGTGCCAGCAGCCAAGGTGACAGGGATTTGGAAAAACTGTTTTTT. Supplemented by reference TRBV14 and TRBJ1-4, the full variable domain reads EAGVTQFPSHSVIEKGQTVTLRCDPISGHDNLYWYRRVMGKEIKFLLHFVKESKQDESGMPNNRFLAERTGGTYSTLKVQPAELEDSGVYFCASSQGDRDLEKLFFGSGTQLSVL.

The CDR3: CASSEGILAASYEQYF. DNA for the CDR3: TGTGCCAGCAGTGAAGGTATACTAGCGGCGTCCTACGAGCAGTACTTC. The chain is built from TRBV2 and TRBJ2-7, with 8 bases that match TRBD2. The CDR3 runs to 16 residues. Germline CDR1 SNHLY, CDR2 FYNNEI. V was clipped by 1 base and J by 1 base; unmatched bases: 6.

CDR3 DNA sequence: TGTGCCAGCAGCTTTCGGCCTAGGAACACCGGGGAGCTGTTTTTT. It codes for CASSFRPRNTGELFF. The rearrangement uses TRBV11-2 and TRBJ2-2; no clear D. Trimming pared 3 bases from V and 1 base from J, leaving 9 bases between. Germline CDR1 is SGHAT and CDR2 is FQNNGV. The CDR3 runs to 15 residues.